Given below is one TCR beta chain in context. In germline, CDR1 is LNHDA, CDR2 SQIVND (reference sequence). The CDR3 sequence is 13 residues long. Trimming took off 5 bases at V and 4 bases at J, with 11 bases between the two ends. This record belongs to a study of blood T cell repertoires in COVID-19. Study-level background: Some COVID-19 samples were acute and others convalescent; all came from the United States, Italy and Spain.

Only in-frame clones appear in the TCRdb table, and some are missing; sequencing was by immunoSEQ multiplex PCR. The sample contains approximately 290,000 clones, 90% of which appear only once. Enrolled through a virtual design, the participants were between 18 and 89 years of age and came from some 26 US areas. The sequencing sample was made of PBMCs or T cells enriched from blood (not recorded which). This clonotype was sampled from a woman in her thirties who had recovered from COVID-19. V is TRBV19 and J is TRBJ1-2; D is perhaps TRBD1 (6 bases). The CDR3 DNA reads TGTGCCAGTAGTTCCACAGGGCGCTATGGCTACACCTTC. Its protein product is CASSSTGRYGYTF.